The clone carrying this T cell receptor (beta chain) occurred a few times. These data belong to a study of T-cell reconstitution after alpha-beta-depleted transplantation in children. The CDR3 has 13 amino acids. The germline V gene encodes CDR1 SGHTA and CDR2 FQGNSA. V lost 1 base, J lost 8 bases, and 4 bases stayed unmatched. A TCRbeta library incorporating unique molecular identifiers was prepared. TCRdb fed the PCR reads into MiXCR, producing one record per CDR3 protein. The data hold about 610,000 distinct CDR3 sequences, with 10% to 13% observed a single time. The specimen was PBMCs from the stem cell graft donor, collected from the stem cell graft. The chain links TRBV7-2 to TRBJ1-2; TRBD1 aligns across 7 bases. The receptor's source is a human donor who donated a stem cell graft to a child with acute myeloid leukemia. The CDR3 region is CASSLGTGWGYTF. The CDR3 nucleotides read TGTGCCAGCAGCTTAGGGACAGGTTGGGGCTACACCTTC.